This T cell receptor (beta chain) was recorded in a study of shared clonotypes between healthy human individuals. Whole-study context: Researchers assigned three CD4 naive, three CD4 memory, two CD8 naive and one CD8 memory plate to each donor. The study, taken as a whole, reports: Lower generation probabilities were found for non-shared clonotypes than for those shared by all four donors. The naive CD4 repertoires of several donors were compared, and roughly 5% of clonotypes were shared.

Germline loops: CDR1 SGDLS, CDR2 YYNGEE. V was trimmed by 0 bases and J by 3 bases, leaving 10 bases between them. The CDR3 has 14 amino acids. Sorted-subset replicate PCR reactions were performed with about 200 ng DNA, corresponding to 25,000 to 35,000 T cell genomes. Sequenced by immunoSEQ multiplex PCR; TCRdb stores in-frame clones only, minus some. Altogether approximately 1.5 million clones are present, 95% to 99% being singletons, with the ten largest covering approximately 0.44%. This clone is a singleton in its sample. Its antigen is not identified. This specimen includes other DNA sequences encoding the same CDR3.

Sequencing used naive CD4+ T cells sorted from blood. Sample subset: CD45RA+ positively selected. The gene calls are TRBV9 and TRBJ2-7; D unclear. This sequence was found in a man aged 30-40 years in good health. The chain's CDR3 is CASSVAGADYEQYF. CDR3 DNA: TGTGCCAGCAGCGTAGCTGGTGCGGACTACGAGCAGTACTTC.